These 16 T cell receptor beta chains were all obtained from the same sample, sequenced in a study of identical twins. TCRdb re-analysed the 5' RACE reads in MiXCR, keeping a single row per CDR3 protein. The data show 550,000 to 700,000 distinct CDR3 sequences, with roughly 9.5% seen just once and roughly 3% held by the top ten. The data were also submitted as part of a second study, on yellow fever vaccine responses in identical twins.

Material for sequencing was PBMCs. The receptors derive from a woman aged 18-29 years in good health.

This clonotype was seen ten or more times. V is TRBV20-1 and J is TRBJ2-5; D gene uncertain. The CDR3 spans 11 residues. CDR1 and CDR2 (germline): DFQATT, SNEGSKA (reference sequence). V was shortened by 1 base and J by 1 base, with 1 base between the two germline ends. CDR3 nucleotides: TGCAGTGCTAGAGCCCAAGAGACCCAGTACTTC. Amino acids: CSARAQETQYF.

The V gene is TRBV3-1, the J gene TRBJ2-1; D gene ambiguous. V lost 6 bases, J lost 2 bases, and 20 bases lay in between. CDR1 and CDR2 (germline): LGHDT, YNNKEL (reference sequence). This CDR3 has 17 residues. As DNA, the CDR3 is TGTGCCAGCAGTCTCCGCCTGGCGGCTCCCCCCTACAATGAGCAGTTCTTC. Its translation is CASSLRLAAPPYNEQFF.

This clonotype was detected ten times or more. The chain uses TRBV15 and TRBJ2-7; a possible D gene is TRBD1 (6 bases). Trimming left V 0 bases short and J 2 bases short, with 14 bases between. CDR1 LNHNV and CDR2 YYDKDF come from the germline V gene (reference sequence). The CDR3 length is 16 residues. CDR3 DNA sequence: TGTGCCACCAGCAGAGATAGGATCCAGGGGACCTACGAGCAGTACTTC. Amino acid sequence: CATSRDRIQGTYEQYF.

The CDR3 loop reads CSAYRTGRSQDTQYF. The CDR3 DNA is TGCAGTGCTTATCGGACAGGTCGGTCGCAGGATACGCAGTATTTT. V usage is TRBV20-1 and J usage is TRBJ2-3; 7 positions match TRBD1. V was pared by 5 bases and J by 6 bases, with 14 bases of the junction left unmatched. This CDR3 region has 15 residues. Germline V CDR1 and CDR2: DFQATT, SNEGSKA (reference sequence).

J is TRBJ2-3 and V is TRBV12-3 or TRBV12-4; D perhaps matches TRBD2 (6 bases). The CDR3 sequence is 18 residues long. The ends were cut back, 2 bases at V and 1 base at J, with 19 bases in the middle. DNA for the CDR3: TGTGCCAGCAGTTTAATACTTGGGGGGATTGGACGCACAGATACGCAGTATTTT. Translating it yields CASSLILGGIGRTDTQYF.

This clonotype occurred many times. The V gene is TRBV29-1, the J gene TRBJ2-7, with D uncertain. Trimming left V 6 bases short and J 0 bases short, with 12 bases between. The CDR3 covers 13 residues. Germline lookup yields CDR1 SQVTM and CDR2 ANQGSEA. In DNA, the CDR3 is TGCAGCGTGTCTACATCCTCCTCCTACGAGCAGTACTTC. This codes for CSVSTSSSYEQYF.

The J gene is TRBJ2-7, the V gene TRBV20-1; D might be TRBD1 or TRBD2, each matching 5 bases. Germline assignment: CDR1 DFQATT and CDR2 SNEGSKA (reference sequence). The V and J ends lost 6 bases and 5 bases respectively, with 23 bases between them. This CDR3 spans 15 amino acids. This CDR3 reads CSASPNPGSLNEQYF. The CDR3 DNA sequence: TGCAGTGCCTCACCGAACCCAGGGAGTTTGAACGAGCAGTACTTC.

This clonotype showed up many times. CDR3 in DNA: TGTGCCAGCAGTCTAATTACAGGGGTCGGTGAGCAGTTCTTC. This codes for CASSLITGVGEQFF. V usage is TRBV12-3 or TRBV12-4 and J usage is TRBJ2-1; 7 bases are a match to TRBD1. The CDR3 has 14 residues. Trimming cost V 5 bases and J 9 bases; bases outside gene matches: 10.

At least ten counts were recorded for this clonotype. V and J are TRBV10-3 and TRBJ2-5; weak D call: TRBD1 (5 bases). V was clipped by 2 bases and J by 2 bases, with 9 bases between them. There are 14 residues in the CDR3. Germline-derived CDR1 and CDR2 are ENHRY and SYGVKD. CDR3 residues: CAISEPAGQETQYF. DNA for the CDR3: TGTGCCATCAGTGAGCCGGCAGGGCAAGAGACCCAGTACTTC.

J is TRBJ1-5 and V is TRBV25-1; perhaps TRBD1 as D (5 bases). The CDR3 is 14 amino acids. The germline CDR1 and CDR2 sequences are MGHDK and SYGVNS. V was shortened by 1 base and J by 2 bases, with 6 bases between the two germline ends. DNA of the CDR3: TGTGCCAGCAGTGAATGGGGGGGCAATCAGCCCCAGCATTTT. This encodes CASSEWGGNQPQHF.

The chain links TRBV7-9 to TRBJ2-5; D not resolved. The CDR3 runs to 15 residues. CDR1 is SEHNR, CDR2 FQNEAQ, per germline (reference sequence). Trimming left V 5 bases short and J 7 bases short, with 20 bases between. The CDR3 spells CASSPYQWGMGTQYF. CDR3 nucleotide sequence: TGTGCCAGCAGCCCGTATCAGTGGGGTATGGGGACCCAGTACTTC.

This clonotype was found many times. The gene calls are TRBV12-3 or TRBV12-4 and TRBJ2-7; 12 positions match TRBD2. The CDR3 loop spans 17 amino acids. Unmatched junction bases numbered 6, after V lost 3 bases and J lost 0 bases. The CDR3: CASSLRTSGIISYEQYF. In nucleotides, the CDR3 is TGTGCCAGCAGTTTGCGGACTAGCGGGATCATCTCCTACGAGCAGTACTTC.

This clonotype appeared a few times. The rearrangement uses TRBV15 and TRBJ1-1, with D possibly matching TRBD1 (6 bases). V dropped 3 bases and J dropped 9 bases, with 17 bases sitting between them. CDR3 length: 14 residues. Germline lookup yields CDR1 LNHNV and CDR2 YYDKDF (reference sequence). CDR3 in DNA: TGTGCCACCAGCAGGGGGGGGTTGGGGGCTCAAGCTTTCTTT. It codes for CATSRGGLGAQAFF.

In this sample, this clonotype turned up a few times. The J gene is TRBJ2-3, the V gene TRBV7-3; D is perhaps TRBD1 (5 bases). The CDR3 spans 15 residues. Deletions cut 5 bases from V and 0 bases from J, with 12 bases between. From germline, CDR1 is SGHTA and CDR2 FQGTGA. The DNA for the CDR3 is TGTGCCAGCAGCATAAGGGGTGTCAGCACAGATACGCAGTATTTT. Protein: CASSIRGVSTDTQYF.

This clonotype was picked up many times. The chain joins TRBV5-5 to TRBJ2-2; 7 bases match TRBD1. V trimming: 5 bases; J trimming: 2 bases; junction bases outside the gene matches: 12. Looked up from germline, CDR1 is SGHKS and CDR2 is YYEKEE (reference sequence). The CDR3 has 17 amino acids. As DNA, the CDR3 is TGTGCCAGCAGGATGATGCCACAGGGGCGCAACACCGGGGAGCTGTTTTTT. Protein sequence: CASRMMPQGRNTGELFF. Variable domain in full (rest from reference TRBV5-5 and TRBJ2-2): DAGVTQSPTHLIKTRGQQVTLRCSPISGHKSVSWYQQVLGQGPQFIFQYYEKEERGRGNFPDRFSARQFPNYSSELNVNALLLGDSALYLCASRMMPQGRNTGELFFGEGSRLTVL.

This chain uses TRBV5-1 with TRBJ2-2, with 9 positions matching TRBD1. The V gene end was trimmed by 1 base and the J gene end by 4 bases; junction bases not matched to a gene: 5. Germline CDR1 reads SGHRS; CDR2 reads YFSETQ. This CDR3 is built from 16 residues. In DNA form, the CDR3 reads TGCGCCAGCAGCTTGCGTCGACAGGGGGGCACCGGGGAGCTGTTTTTT. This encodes CASSLRRQGGTGELFF.